This T cell receptor beta chain comes out of a study of OX40 agonist ivuxolimab in advanced cancers. About the study: Hepatocellular carcinoma, melanoma, renal cell or head and neck cancer affected the dose-escalation patients.

Autoimmune disease history or systemic immunosuppression led to patient exclusion. Assay used: immunoSEQ multiplex PCR; TCRdb lists only in-frame clones, some missing. Of roughly 76,000 clones listed, under 95% are singletons. With V trimmed by 5 bases and J by 2 bases, 6 bases remained unmatched. The CDR3 consists of 15 residues. Germline-derived CDR1 and CDR2 are MDHEN and SYDVKM. Sequenced material: CD4+ or CD8+ T cells sorted from blood, taken in a trial of the OX40 agonist ivuxolimab. The chain links TRBV28 to TRBJ2-7; 10 positions match TRBD1. This TCR was sampled from an adult with an advanced solid tumor such as melanoma, head and neck, liver or kidney cancer. The CDR3 nucleotides read TGTGCCAGCAGTGCGGGACAGGGGTTTCCCTACGAGCAGTACTTC. Translating gives CASSAGQGFPYEQYF.